Sequencing of this T cell receptor (beta chain) was carried out in a study of technical replicates of blood from a handful of donors. Profiling relied on immunoSEQ multiplex PCR, and the TCRdb table lists in-frame clones only, not all of them. The sample has 12,000 or so clones; around 93% are singletons. This clone has more than one count but fewer than ten. Source material: PBMCs. This clonotype was sampled from a human donor in good health.

The CDR3 protein is CASSQQQGANEKLFF. CDR3 DNA sequence: TGTGCCAGCAGCCAACAACAGGGTGCCAATGAAAAACTGTTTTTT. The chain joins TRBV7-7 to TRBJ1-4, with D perhaps TRBD1 (6 bases). Trimming removed 5 bases at V and 5 bases at J, with 15 bases between. Germline CDR1 SSHAT, CDR2 FNYEAQ (reference sequence). The CDR3 is made up of 15 amino acids.